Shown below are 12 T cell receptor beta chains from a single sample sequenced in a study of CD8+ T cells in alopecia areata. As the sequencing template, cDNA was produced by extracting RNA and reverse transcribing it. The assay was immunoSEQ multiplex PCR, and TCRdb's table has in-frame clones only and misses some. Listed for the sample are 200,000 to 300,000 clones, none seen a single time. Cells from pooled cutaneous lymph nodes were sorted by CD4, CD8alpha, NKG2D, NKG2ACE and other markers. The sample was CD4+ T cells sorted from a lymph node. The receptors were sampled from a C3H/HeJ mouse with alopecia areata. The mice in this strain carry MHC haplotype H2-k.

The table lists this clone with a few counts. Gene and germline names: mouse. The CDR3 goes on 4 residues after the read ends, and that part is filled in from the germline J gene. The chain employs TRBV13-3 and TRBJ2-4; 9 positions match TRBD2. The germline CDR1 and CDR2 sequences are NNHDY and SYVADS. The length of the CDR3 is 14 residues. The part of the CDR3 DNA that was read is TGTGCCAGCAGTGAAAAGGACTGGGGAAAC. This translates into CASSEKDWGN. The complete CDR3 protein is CASSEKDWGNTLYF.

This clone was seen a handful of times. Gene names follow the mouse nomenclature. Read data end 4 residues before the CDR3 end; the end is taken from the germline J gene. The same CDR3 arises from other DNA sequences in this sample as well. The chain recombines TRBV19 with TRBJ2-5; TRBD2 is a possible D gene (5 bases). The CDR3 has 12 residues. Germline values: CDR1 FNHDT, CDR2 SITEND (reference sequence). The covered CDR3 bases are TGTGCCAGCAGTATTTTGGGGGAC. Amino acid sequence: CASSILGD. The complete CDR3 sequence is CASSILGDTQYF.

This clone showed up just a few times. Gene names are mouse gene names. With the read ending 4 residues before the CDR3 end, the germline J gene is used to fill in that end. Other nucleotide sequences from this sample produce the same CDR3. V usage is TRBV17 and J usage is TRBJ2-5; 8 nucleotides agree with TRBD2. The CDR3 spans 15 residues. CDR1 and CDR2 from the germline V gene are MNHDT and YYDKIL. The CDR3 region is CASSRGGGRGDTQYF. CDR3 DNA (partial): TGTGCTAGCAGTAGAGGGGGGGGGCGTGGAGAC.

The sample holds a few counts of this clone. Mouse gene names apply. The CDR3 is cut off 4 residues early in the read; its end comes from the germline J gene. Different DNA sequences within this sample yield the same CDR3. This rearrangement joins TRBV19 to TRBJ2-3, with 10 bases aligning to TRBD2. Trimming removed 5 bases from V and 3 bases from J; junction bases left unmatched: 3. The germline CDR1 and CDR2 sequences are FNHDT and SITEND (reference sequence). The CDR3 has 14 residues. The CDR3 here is CASSLLGGAETLYF. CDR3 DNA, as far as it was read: TGTGCCAGCAGCCTACTGGGGGGGGCAGAA.

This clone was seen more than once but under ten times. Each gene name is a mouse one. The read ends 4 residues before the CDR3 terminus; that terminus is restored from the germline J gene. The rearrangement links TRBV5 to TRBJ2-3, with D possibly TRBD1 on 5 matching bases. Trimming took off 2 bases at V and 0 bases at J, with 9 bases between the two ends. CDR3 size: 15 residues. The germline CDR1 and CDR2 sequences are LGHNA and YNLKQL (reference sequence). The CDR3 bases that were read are TGTGCCAGCAGCCAAATGCAGGGCAGTGCAGAA. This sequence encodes CASSQMQGSAE. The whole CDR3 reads CASSQMQGSAETLYF.

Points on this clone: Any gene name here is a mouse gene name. The chain's CDR3 is CASSPGTGDGAEQFF. The part of the CDR3 DNA that was read is TGTGCCAGCAGCCCCGGGACAGGGGATGGTGCT. This rearrangement joins TRBV14 to TRBJ2-1; TRBD1 agrees at 10 bases. Read data end 4 residues before the CDR3 end; the end is taken from the germline J gene. V shed 5 bases and J 6 bases; nucleotides not matched to a gene: 8. CDR1 and CDR2 (germline): SGHDT, FRDEAV. CDR3 length: 15 amino acids.

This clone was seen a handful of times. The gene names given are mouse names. The CDR3 sequence: CASSDATPSQNTLYF. The sequenced CDR3 bases are TGTGCCAGCAGTGATGCAACACCTAGTCAAAAC. This chain connects TRBV13-1 to TRBJ2-4; D is unresolved. With the read ending 4 residues before the CDR3 end, the germline J gene is used to fill in that end. Looked up from germline, CDR1 is NSHNY and CDR2 is SYGAGN. The length of the CDR3 is 15 residues. V was cut by 0 bases and J by 0 bases, with 8 bases left in between.

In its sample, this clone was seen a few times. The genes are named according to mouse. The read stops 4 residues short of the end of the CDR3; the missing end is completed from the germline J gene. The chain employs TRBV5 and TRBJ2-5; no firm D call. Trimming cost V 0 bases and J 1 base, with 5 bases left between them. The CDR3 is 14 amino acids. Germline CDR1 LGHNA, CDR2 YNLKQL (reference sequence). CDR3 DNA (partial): TGTGCCAGCAGCCAAGATCTGGACCAAGAC. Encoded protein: CASSQDLDQD. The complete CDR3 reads CASSQDLDQDTQYF.

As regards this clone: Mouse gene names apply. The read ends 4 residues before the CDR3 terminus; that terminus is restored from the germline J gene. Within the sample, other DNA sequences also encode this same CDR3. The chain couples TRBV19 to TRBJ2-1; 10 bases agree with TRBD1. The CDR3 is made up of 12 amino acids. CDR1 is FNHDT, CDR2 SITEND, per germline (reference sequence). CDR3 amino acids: CASRDRGAEQFF. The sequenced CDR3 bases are TGTGCCAGCAGGGACAGGGGGGCT.

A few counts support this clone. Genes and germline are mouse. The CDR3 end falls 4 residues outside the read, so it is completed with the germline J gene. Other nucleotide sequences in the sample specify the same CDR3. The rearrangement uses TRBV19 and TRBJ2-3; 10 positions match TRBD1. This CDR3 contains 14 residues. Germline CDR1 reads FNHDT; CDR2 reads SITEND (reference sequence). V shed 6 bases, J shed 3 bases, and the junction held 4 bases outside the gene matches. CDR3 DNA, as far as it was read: TGTGCCAGCAAGCCGGGACAGGGGGCAGAA. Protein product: CASKPGQGAE. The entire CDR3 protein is CASKPGQGAETLYF.

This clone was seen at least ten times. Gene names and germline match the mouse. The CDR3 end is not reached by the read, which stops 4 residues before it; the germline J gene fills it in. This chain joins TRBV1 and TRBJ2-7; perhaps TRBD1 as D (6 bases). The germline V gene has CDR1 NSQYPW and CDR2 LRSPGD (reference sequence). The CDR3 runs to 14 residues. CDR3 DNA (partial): TGCACCTGCAGTGCAGATCGAGGACAGAAT. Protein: CTCSADRGQN. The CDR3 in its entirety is CTCSADRGQNEQYF.

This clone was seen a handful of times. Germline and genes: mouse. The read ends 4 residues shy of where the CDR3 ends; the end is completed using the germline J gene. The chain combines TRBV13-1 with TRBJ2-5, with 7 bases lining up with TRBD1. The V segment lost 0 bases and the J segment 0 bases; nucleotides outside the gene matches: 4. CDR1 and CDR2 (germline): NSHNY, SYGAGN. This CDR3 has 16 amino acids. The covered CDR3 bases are TGTGCCAGCAGTGATGCGCAGGGGGTTAACCAAGAC. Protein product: CASSDAQGVNQD. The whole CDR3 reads CASSDAQGVNQDTQYF.